The 24 T cell receptor beta chains reported below all come from one sample, sequenced in a study of OX40 agonist ivuxolimab in advanced cancers. The table came from immunoSEQ multiplex PCR; TCRdb's copy has only in-frame clones and leaves some out. The repertoire holds some 44,000 clones, over 80% seen once, with 5% to 5.5% in the top ten. The sample here was CD4+ or CD8+ T cells sorted from blood, taken in a trial of the OX40 agonist ivuxolimab. The receptors here all came from an adult with an advanced solid tumor such as melanoma, head and neck, liver or kidney cancer.

This chain joins TRBV9 and TRBJ2-5; D unclear. Trimming took off 0 bases at V and 5 bases at J, with 8 bases between the two ends. The germline gives CDR1 SGDLS, CDR2 YYNGEE. The CDR3 extends over 13 amino acids. DNA for the CDR3: TGTGCCAGCAGCGTAGCCCCCCGGGAGACCCAGTACTTC. Protein product: CASSVAPRETQYF.

In this sample, this clone turned up a few times. This chain uses TRBV28 with TRBJ2-3; perhaps TRBD2 as D (6 bases). CDR1 and CDR2 from the germline V gene are MDHEN and SYDVKM. The V end was cut by 5 bases, the J end by 1 base, with 13 bases between. The CDR3 covers 15 residues. This chain's CDR3 is CASSRAGRRTDTQYF. The CDR3 coding sequence is TGTGCCAGCAGTCGAGCGGGTCGACGCACAGATACGCAGTATTTT.

The chain carries TRBV4-1 and TRBJ2-1, with unresolved D. The V end was cut by 0 bases, the J end by 6 bases, with 15 bases between. Germline CDR1 reads MGHRA; CDR2 reads YSYEKL. This CDR3 contains 16 residues. The CDR3 region has the DNA TGCGCCAGCAGCCAAGATTACGGTCCTCCGCGCAATGAGCAGTTCTTC. It translates to CASSQDYGPPRNEQFF.

The J gene is TRBJ2-5, the V gene TRBV10-3, with D possibly being TRBD1 (5 bases). The germline V gene encodes CDR1 ENHRY and CDR2 SYGVKD. V lost 6 bases, J lost 2 bases, and 10 bases lay in between. This CDR3 region has 13 residues. The CDR3 bases are TGTGCCATCAGGACAGTCACACAAGAGACCCAGTACTTC. Protein: CAIRTVTQETQYF.

This chain links TRBV5-1 with TRBJ2-5; possibly TRBD2 for D (5 bases). Per germline, CDR1 SGHRS and CDR2 YFSETQ. The V and J ends lost 0 bases and 5 bases respectively, with 11 bases between them. This CDR3 region has 14 residues. CDR3 bases: TGCGCCAGCAGCTTGGCCTCTAGCAGGGAGACCCAGTACTTC. Amino acids: CASSLASSRETQYF. Drawing the rest from reference TRBV5-1 and TRBJ2-5, the complete variable domain is KAGVTQTPRYLIKTRGQQVTLSCSPISGHRSVSWYQQTPGQGLQFLFEYFSETQRNKGNFPGRFSGRQFSNSRSEMNVSTLELGDSALYLCASSLASSRETQYFGPGTRLLVL.

In this sample, this clone turned up a few times. V gene TRBV19 combines with J gene TRBJ1-2, with D perhaps matching TRBD1 (6 bases). The CDR3 contains 14 residues. Germline lookup yields CDR1 LNHDA and CDR2 SQIVND (reference sequence). The V end was cut by 1 base, the J end by 7 bases, with 13 bases between. This chain's CDR3 is CASSIGSGAFGYTF. In DNA form, the CDR3 reads TGTGCCAGTAGTATAGGATCAGGGGCTTTTGGCTACACCTTC.

The chain combines TRBV5-4 with TRBJ2-7; 10 bases are shared with TRBD1. The CDR3 extends over 15 amino acids. Unmatched junction bases numbered 8, after V lost 4 bases and J lost 4 bases. CDR1 is SGHNT, CDR2 YYREEE, per germline (reference sequence). CDR3 nucleotide sequence: TGTGCCAGCAGCGAAGACAGGGGGCAGTTATACGAGCAGTACTTC. As protein: CASSEDRGQLYEQYF.

This clone was counted a few times. J is TRBJ2-1 and V is TRBV9; 7 nucleotides agree with TRBD1. The V segment lost 4 bases and the J segment 4 bases; nucleotides outside the gene matches: 5. This CDR3 is 14 amino acids long. Germline assignment: CDR1 SGDLS and CDR2 YYNGEE. The CDR3 spells CASSTGVAYNEQFF. CDR3 bases: TGTGCCAGCAGCACAGGGGTGGCTTACAATGAGCAGTTCTTC.

As DNA, the CDR3 is TGTGCCAGCAGGGGGGCGCTGGCCGACAGACAGGACGTGAGGGCTTTCTTT. It is translated as CASRGALADRQDVRAFF. The V and J genes are TRBV7-2 and TRBJ1-1, with D tentatively TRBD1 (6 bases). The germline V gene has CDR1 SGHTA and CDR2 FQGNSA. The CDR3 is 17 amino acids. V gave up 6 bases and J gave up 11 bases, with 31 bases separating them.

This chain joins TRBV2 and TRBJ2-5; weak D call: TRBD1 (6 bases). Germline lookup yields CDR1 SNHLY and CDR2 FYNNEI. Deletions cut 6 bases from V and 4 bases from J, with 15 bases between. CDR3 length: 14 residues. The CDR3 here is CASSRWGLGETQYF. In DNA, the CDR3 is TGTGCCAGCAGCCGGTGGGGGCTGGGAGAGACCCAGTACTTC.

The J gene is TRBJ1-5, the V gene TRBV11-2, with D uncertain. V lost 0 bases and J 5 bases, leaving 11 bases between the germline ends. Per the germline V gene, CDR1 is SGHAT and CDR2 is FQNNGV. The CDR3 spans 15 residues. The CDR3 region has the DNA TGTGCCAGCAGCTTAGAGGCAGGTCTACATCAGCCCCAGCATTTT. It yields the protein CASSLEAGLHQPQHF. The full variable domain, in which reference TRBV11-2 and TRBJ1-5 provide the parts outside the CDR3, is EAGVAQSPRYKIIEKRQSVAFWCNPISGHATLYWYQQILGQGPKLLIQFQNNGVVDDSQLPKDRFSAERLKGVDSTLKIQPAKLEDSAVYLCASSLEAGLHQPQHFGDGTRLSIL.

The rearrangement uses TRBV5-1 and TRBJ2-3, with D tentatively TRBD1 or TRBD2 (5 bases each). This CDR3 has 15 residues. The germline V gene encodes CDR1 SGHRS and CDR2 YFSETQ. Trimming left V 4 bases short and J 6 bases short, with 18 bases between. The CDR3 spells CASSRDLPYSDTQYF. For the CDR3, the DNA is TGCGCCAGCAGCCGGGACCTCCCTTACTCGGATACGCAGTATTTT.

V gene TRBV18 combines with J gene TRBJ1-2; D might be TRBD1 (5 bases). V lost 3 bases and J lost 9, with 20 bases in between. The CDR3 consists of 15 residues. Germline CDR1 is KGHSH and CDR2 is LQKENI. CDR3: CASSPSSRALDSYTF. The CDR3 nucleotides read TGTGCCAGCTCACCCTCTTCCAGGGCCCTCGATAGCTACACCTTC.

This chain joins TRBV27 and TRBJ1-2, with 8 bases matching TRBD1. The V segment lost 9 bases and the J segment 4 bases; nucleotides outside the gene matches: 16. Germline V CDR1 and CDR2: MNHEY, SMNVEV (reference sequence). This CDR3 spans 16 amino acids. Here the CDR3 reads CASSPTYQDRAYGYTF. The CDR3 DNA reads TGTGCCAGTAGTCCAACTTATCAGGACAGGGCCTATGGCTACACCTTC.

This rearrangement joins TRBV7-9 to TRBJ2-2, with unresolved D. Germline CDR1 SEHNR, CDR2 FQNEAQ (reference sequence). The V and J ends lost 8 bases and 6 bases respectively, with 7 bases between them. This CDR3 has 11 residues. The CDR3 protein is CASQLSGELFF. CDR3 DNA sequence: TGTGCCAGCCAATTGTCCGGGGAGCTGTTTTTT.

V gene TRBV27 combines with J gene TRBJ1-2, with TRBD1 as a possible D gene (6 bases). V dropped 7 bases and J dropped 7 bases, with 13 bases sitting between them. The CDR3 runs 12 residues. In germline, CDR1 is MNHEY, CDR2 SMNVEV (reference sequence). The chain's CDR3 is CASMGAFFGYTF. The CDR3, as DNA: TGTGCCAGCATGGGGGCATTCTTTGGCTACACCTTC.

The V gene is TRBV5-1, the J gene TRBJ2-7, with a possible D match to TRBD2 (6 bases). V shed 1 base and J shed 6 bases, with 8 bases lying between them. In germline, CDR1 is SGHRS, CDR2 YFSETQ. The CDR3 runs 12 residues. The chain's CDR3 is CASSLLGGEQYF. Here the CDR3 DNA reads TGCGCCAGCAGCTTGTTGGGGGGCGAGCAGTACTTC.

The chain is built from TRBV6-5 and TRBJ2-3; 8 bases are a match to TRBD2. This CDR3 comprises 12 residues. Germline V CDR1 and CDR2: MNHEY, SVGAGI. Germline trimming cut 5 bases from V and 8 bases from J; bases unmatched to any gene: 3. The DNA for the CDR3 is TGTGCCAGCAGTCCTCTAGCGGGTACGCAGTATTTT. Protein: CASSPLAGTQYF.

The gene calls are TRBV18 and TRBJ2-7; a possible D gene is TRBD1 (7 bases). The CDR3 is 15 residues long. The ends were cut back, 3 bases at V and 0 bases at J, with 12 bases in the middle. Germline loops: CDR1 KGHSH, CDR2 LQKENI. CDR3 nucleotide sequence: TGTGCCAGCTCACCGAACAGGGGACTCTCCTACGAGCAGTACTTC. Its protein is CASSPNRGLSYEQYF.

The rearrangement uses TRBV18 and TRBJ1-2, with 8 bases aligning to TRBD1. This CDR3 has 13 residues. The V and J ends lost 1 base and 7 bases, in that order; junction bases with no gene match: 2. Germline CDR1 is KGHSH and CDR2 is LQKENI. CDR3 amino acids: CASSPLDRGGYTF. The CDR3 bases are TGTGCCAGCTCACCACTAGACAGGGGTGGCTACACCTTC.

This clone was detected only a few times. The chain carries TRBV7-2 and TRBJ2-1, with 7 bases fitting TRBD2. The germline CDR1 and CDR2 sequences are SGHTA and FQGNSA. The CDR3 spans 17 residues. Germline trimming cut 5 bases from V and 1 base from J; bases unmatched to any gene: 11. CDR3 nucleotides: TGTGCCAGCAGCCCTAGGGCGCGGGGGTGGTCCTACAATGAGCAGTTCTTC. This translates into CASSPRARGWSYNEQFF. Combining the CDR3 with reference TRBV7-2 and TRBJ2-1 gives the whole variable domain GAGVSQSPSNKVTEKGKDVELRCDPISGHTALYWYRQSLGQGLEFLIYFQGNSAPDKSGLPSDRFSAERTGGSVSTLTIQRTQQEDSAVYLCASSPRARGWSYNEQFFGPGTRLTVL.

J is TRBJ1-5 and V is TRBV19, with 7 bases fitting TRBD1. Germline V gene data show CDR1 as LNHDA and CDR2 as SQIVND (reference sequence). J gave up 4 bases and V 5 bases, and 8 bases lay outside the gene matches. The CDR3 has 15 amino acids. CDR3 nucleotides: TGTGCCAGTAGTCCGGGAACAGGGGAGAATCAGCCCCAGCATTTT. Amino acids: CASSPGTGENQPQHF.

The chain recombines TRBV7-6 with TRBJ2-6, with D perhaps matching TRBD1 or TRBD2 (5 bases each). This CDR3 has 15 amino acids. Germline loops: CDR1 SGHVS, CDR2 FNYEAQ. The germline V and J ends were trimmed by 2 bases and 2 bases, with 7 bases remaining between them. CDR3 amino acids: CASSLWGTGANVLTF. CDR3 bases: TGTGCCAGCAGCTTATGGGGGACTGGGGCCAACGTCCTGACTTTC.

The chain employs TRBV11-2 and TRBJ1-4; D remains unclear. Trimming shortened V by 1 base and J by 5 bases, and 8 bases separated the two germline ends. This CDR3 spans 14 amino acids. Germline assignment: CDR1 SGHAT and CDR2 FQNNGV. The CDR3, as DNA: TGTGCCAGCAGCTTAGTAGGCCCCAATGAAAAACTGTTTTTT. It codes for CASSLVGPNEKLFF.